This is a list of T cell receptor beta chains from one sample in a study of T-cell memory formation after mild COVID-19. TCRdb passed the 5' RACE reads through MiXCR, listing each CDR3 protein once. This table holds some 50,000 distinct CDR3 sequences, around a quarter found once. The sequenced sample was PBMCs or a T cell subset sorted from them (not recorded which). The source is a man aged 18-30 years who had mild COVID-19 (a few samples of this study predate the infection). Cell type and time point are not known. Both conserved end residues are part of each CDR3. A D gene is named only where the DNA matches it firmly. For some rows the clone size is stated as once, few or many, or as a class when expanded; others skip it.

TRBJ1-5 | TRBV24-1 | - | few | CATSDSVTSNQPQHF | TGTGCCACCAGTGATTCGGTAACTAGCAATCAGCCCCAGCATTTT
TRBJ2-5 | TRBV6-4 | - | - | CAPGETQYF | TGTGCTCCCGGGGAGACCCAGTACTTC
TRBJ2-1 | TRBV4-3 | TRBD2 | - | CASSQPSSGRYNEQFF | TGCGCCAGCAGCCAACCATCTAGCGGGCGCTACAATGAGCAGTTCTTC
TRBJ2-2 | TRBV5-1 | - | - | CASSLAGPNTGELFF | TGCGCCAGCAGCTTGGCCGGCCCGAACACCGGGGAGCTGTTTTTT
TRBJ2-3 | TRBV10-3 | - | few | CAISEPLKRRIGTDTQYF | TGTGCCATCAGTGAACCTCTAAAGCGGAGAATTGGGACAGATACGCAGTATTTT
TRBJ2-7 | TRBV7-6 | - | - | CASSLDGTFEQYF | TGTGCCAGCAGCTTAGATGGTACCTTCGAGCAGTACTTC
TRBJ2-3 | TRBV4-1 | TRBD2 | - | CASSQVERGGWDSDTQYF | TGCGCCAGCAGCCAAGTCGAGCGGGGGGGCTGGGATTCAGATACGCAGTATTTT
TRBJ2-7 | TRBV6-5 | TRBD2 | few | CASSVGGGYEQYF | TGTGCCAGCAGTGTCGGGGGGGGCTACGAGCAGTACTTC
TRBJ2-2 | TRBV6-6 | - | few | CASSSGPPWELFF | TGTGCCAGCAGTTCCGGCCCTCCCTGGGAGCTGTTTTTT
TRBJ2-7 | TRBV5-6 | TRBD2 | once | CASSGGGYEQYF | TGTGCCAGCAGCGGCGGGGGCTACGAGCAGTACTTC
TRBJ2-3 | TRBV15 | - | - | CATSRPGGRRSTDTQYF | TGTGCCACCAGCAGACCCGGAGGAAGGCGGAGCACAGATACGCAGTATTTT
TRBJ2-5 | TRBV6-5 | - | - | CASSYGTGGETQYF | TGTGCCAGCAGTTACGGGACGGGTGGGGAGACCCAGTACTTC
TRBJ1-6 | TRBV6-5 | - | few | CASSYYNSPLHF | TGTGCCAGCAGTTACTATAATTCACCCCTCCACTTT
TRBJ1-1 | TRBV4-3 | - | few | CASSQLGREDTEAFF | TGCGCCAGCAGCCAGTTAGGGAGGGAGGACACTGAAGCTTTCTTT
TRBJ1-1 | TRBV3-1 | TRBD1 | few | CASSQVFRDRGSAAFF | TGTGCCAGCAGCCAAGTTTTCCGGGACAGGGGGTCGGCGGCTTTCTTT
TRBJ1-4 | TRBV12-5 | TRBD1 | - | CASGFLTDRANEKLFF | TGTGCTAGTGGTTTCCTTACGGACAGGGCTAATGAAAAACTGTTTTTT
TRBJ2-4 | TRBV2 | - | few | CASSGTMEAKNIQYF | TGTGCCAGCAGTGGTACTATGGAGGCCAAAAACATTCAGTACTTC
TRBJ2-3 | TRBV5-1 | - | few | CASSLRGSLVDTQYF | TGCGCCAGCAGCTTGAGGGGGAGCCTAGTAGATACGCAGTATTTT
TRBJ2-5 | TRBV4-3 | TRBD1 | many | CASSQEGPPTGGWETQYF | TGCGCCAGCAGCCAAGAAGGGCCCCCGACAGGGGGCTGGGAGACCCAGTACTTC
TRBJ2-7 | TRBV6-2/TRBV6-3 | TRBD1 | - | CASSYRDRVSYEQYF | TGTGCCAGCAGCTACCGGGACAGGGTATCCTACGAGCAGTACTTC
TRBJ2-3 | TRBV7-2 | - | - | CASSQGVDTQYF | TGTGCCAGCAGCCAAGGGGTGGATACGCAGTATTTT
TRBJ2-6 | TRBV10-3 | - | few | CAISRGEEGASGANVLTF | TGTGCCATCAGCCGCGGGGAGGAGGGTGCCTCTGGGGCCAACGTCCTGACTTTC
TRBJ2-1 | TRBV6-2/TRBV6-3 | - | - | CASSPGRGSSYNEQFF | TGTGCCAGCAGTCCCGGTCGTGGGAGCTCCTACAATGAGCAGTTCTTC
TRBJ2-3 | TRBV30 | TRBD2 | - | CASTGTSYDTQYF | TGTGCCTCAACCGGGACTAGCTACGATACGCAGTATTTT
TRBJ2-3 | TRBV29-1 | - | - | CSVGRSRGADTQYF | TGCAGCGTCGGTAGATCACGGGGAGCAGATACGCAGTATTTT
TRBJ2-1 | TRBV5-5 | - | once | CASSSTYRGGSYNEQFF | TGTGCCAGCAGTTCTACATACAGGGGGGGTTCCTACAATGAGCAGTTCTTC
TRBJ2-7 | TRBV7-3 | - | - | CASSLSAGTYEQYF | TGTGCCAGCAGCCTTTCTGCGGGGACTTACGAGCAGTACTTC
TRBJ1-2 | TRBV7-9 | TRBD1 | - | CASSSPGQGVFGYTF | TGTGCCAGCAGCTCGCCGGGACAGGGGGTCTTTGGCTACACCTTC
TRBJ2-7 | TRBV7-9 | - | once | CASSLRQYEQYF | TGTGCCAGCAGCTTACGACAGTACGAGCAGTACTTC
TRBJ2-1 | TRBV7-3 | TRBD2 | few | CASSIAGGFNEQFF | TGTGCCAGCAGTATAGCGGGGGGTTTCAATGAGCAGTTCTTC
TRBJ1-2 | TRBV10-1 | - | few | CASSPTPPVTAHGYTF | TGCGCCAGCTCTCCTACCCCGCCGGTGACAGCTCATGGCTACACCTTC
TRBJ1-2 | TRBV18 | TRBD1 | few | CASSPNPGGRYGYTF | TGTGCCAGCTCACCCAACCCAGGGGGTCGTTATGGCTACACCTTC
TRBJ2-5 | TRBV19 | - | few | CASSNSRREPQETQYF | TGTGCCAGTAGTAACAGCCGCAGGGAACCCCAAGAGACCCAGTACTTC
TRBJ2-1 | TRBV6-2/TRBV6-3 | TRBD1 | few | CASSLRTGYYNEQFF | TGTGCCAGCAGCCTCCGGACAGGGTACTACAATGAGCAGTTCTTC
TRBJ2-1 | TRBV11-2 | - | few | CASSLAGKQFF | TGTGCCAGCAGCTTAGCAGGGAAACAGTTCTTC
TRBJ2-5 | TRBV4-1 | - | few | CASSHPVGRETQYF | TGCGCCAGCAGCCACCCCGTGGGGAGGGAGACCCAGTACTTC
TRBJ2-6 | TRBV29-1 | - | - | CSVWQASSGANVLTF | TGCAGCGTTTGGCAGGCGTCCTCTGGGGCCAACGTCCTGACTTTC
TRBJ1-6 | TRBV6-5 | - | - | CASSYQGVQSPLHF | TGTGCCAGCAGTTACCAGGGAGTCCAATCACCCCTCCACTTT
TRBJ1-2 | TRBV7-2 | - | - | CASSLEGRDRRNYGYTF | TGTGCCAGCAGCTTAGAGGGTCGAGACCGAAGGAATTATGGCTACACCTTC
TRBJ2-1 | TRBV5-1 | TRBD1 | few | CASSPPGQGINEQFF | TGCGCCAGCAGCCCCCCGGGACAGGGTATCAATGAGCAGTTCTTC
TRBJ1-1 | TRBV20-1 | TRBD1 | - | CSARGDQGDTEAFF | TGCAGTGCTAGGGGAGATCAGGGGGATACTGAAGCTTTCTTT
TRBJ2-1 | TRBV4-3 | - | many | CASSPGTPSYNEQFF | TGCGCCAGCAGCCCAGGGACTCCCTCCTACAATGAGCAGTTCTTC
TRBJ1-1 | TRBV7-6 | - | few | CASSLSGIGEAFF | TGTGCCAGCAGCTTGTCAGGGATCGGTGAAGCTTTCTTT
TRBJ1-2 | TRBV29-1 | TRBD1 | - | CSADRDYGYTF | TGCAGCGCAGACAGGGACTATGGCTACACCTTC
TRBJ1-2 | TRBV6-2/TRBV6-3 | TRBD1 | - | CASSPGQVYGYTF | TGTGCCAGCAGCCCCGGACAGGTCTATGGCTACACCTTC
TRBJ2-1 | TRBV7-6 | - | few | CASSRTLRDEQFF | TGTGCCAGCAGCCGGACACTCAGGGATGAGCAGTTCTTC
TRBJ1-6 | TRBV20-1 | - | - | CSARPQASLSPLHF | TGCAGTGCTAGACCCCAGGCGAGTTTGTCACCCCTCCACTTT
TRBJ2-5 | TRBV7-2 | - | - | CASSYMRTQETQYF | TGTGCCAGCAGCTACATGCGGACCCAAGAGACCCAGTACTTC
TRBJ2-5 | TRBV5-1 | - | few | CASSLTQYQETQYF | TGCGCCAGCAGCTTGACCCAGTACCAAGAGACCCAGTACTTC
TRBJ1-5 | TRBV7-6 | TRBD1 | once | CASSLDRGGGQPQHF | TGTGCCAGCAGCTTAGACAGGGGAGGCGGTCAGCCCCAGCATTTT
TRBJ2-5 | TRBV24-1 | TRBD1 | - | CATSGTGRTETQYF | TGTGCCACCTCCGGGACAGGGAGGACGGAGACCCAGTACTTC
TRBJ1-1 | TRBV12-3/TRBV12-4 | - | - | CASSSLVAARRRFF | TGTGCCAGCAGCTCCTTAGTGGCCGCGCGACGTCGTTTCTTT
TRBJ2-3 | TRBV4-3 | - | - | CASSQVARGRTDTQYF | TGCGCCAGCAGCCAAGTCGCGCGGGGTCGCACAGATACGCAGTATTTT
TRBJ2-5 | TRBV7-2 | TRBD2 | - | CASSLTLGRGETQYF | TGTGCCAGCAGCTTAACCCTCGGGCGGGGGGAGACCCAGTACTTC